This T cell receptor (beta chain) was obtained from a study of blood T cell repertoires in COVID-19. In the authors' methods: Amplification with reference gene primers provided the estimates of nucleated cell counts. Data came from immunoSEQ multiplex PCR; TCRdb stores just in-frame clones and leaves some out. The DNA gave D and trimming, while V, J and clone size come from that table. The sample contains 100,000 to 120,000 clones, roughly 82% of which appear only once. Sequencing used peripheral blood. This TCR was sampled from a woman aged 55-70 years with acute or convalescent COVID-19.

The CDR3 reads CASSPTGITKNIQYF. Written as DNA, the CDR3 is TGTGCCAGCAGTCCGACAGGGATTACCAAAAACATTCAGTACTTC. This chain joins TRBV6-2 or TRBV6-3 and TRBJ2-4; 7 nucleotides agree with TRBD1. CDR3 size: 15 residues. CDR1 and CDR2 from the germline V gene are MNHEY and SVGEGT. Trimming took 5 bases from V and 2 from J; bases not matched to a gene: 6.